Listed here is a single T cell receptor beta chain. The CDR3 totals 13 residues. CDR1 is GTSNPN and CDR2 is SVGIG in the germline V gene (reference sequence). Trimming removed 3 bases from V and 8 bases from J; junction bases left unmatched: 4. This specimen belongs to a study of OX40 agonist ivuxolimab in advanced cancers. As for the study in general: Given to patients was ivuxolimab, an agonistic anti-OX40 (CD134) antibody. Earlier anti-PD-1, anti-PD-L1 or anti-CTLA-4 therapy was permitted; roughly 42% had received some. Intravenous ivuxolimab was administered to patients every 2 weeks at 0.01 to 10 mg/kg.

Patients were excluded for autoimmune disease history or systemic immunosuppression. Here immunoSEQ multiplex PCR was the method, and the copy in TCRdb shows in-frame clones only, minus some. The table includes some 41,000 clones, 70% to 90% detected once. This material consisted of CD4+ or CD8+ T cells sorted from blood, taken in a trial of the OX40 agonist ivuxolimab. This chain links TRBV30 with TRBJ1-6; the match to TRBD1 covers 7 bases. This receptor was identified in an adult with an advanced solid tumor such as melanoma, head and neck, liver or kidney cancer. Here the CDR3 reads CAWRTGQYSPLHF. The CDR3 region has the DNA TGTGCCTGGAGGACGGGACAGTATTCACCCCTCCACTTT.